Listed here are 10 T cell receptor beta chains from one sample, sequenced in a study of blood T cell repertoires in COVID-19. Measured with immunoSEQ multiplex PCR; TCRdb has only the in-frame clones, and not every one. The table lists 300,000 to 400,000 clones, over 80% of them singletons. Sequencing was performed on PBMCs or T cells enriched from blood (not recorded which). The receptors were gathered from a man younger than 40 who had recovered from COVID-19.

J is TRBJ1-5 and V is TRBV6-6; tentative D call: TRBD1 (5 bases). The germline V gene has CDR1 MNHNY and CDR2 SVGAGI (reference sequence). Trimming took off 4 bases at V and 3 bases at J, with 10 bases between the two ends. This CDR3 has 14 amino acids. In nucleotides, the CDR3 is TGTGCCAGCAGTTCCAGGGTGACCAATCAGCCCCAGCATTTT. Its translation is CASSSRVTNQPQHF.

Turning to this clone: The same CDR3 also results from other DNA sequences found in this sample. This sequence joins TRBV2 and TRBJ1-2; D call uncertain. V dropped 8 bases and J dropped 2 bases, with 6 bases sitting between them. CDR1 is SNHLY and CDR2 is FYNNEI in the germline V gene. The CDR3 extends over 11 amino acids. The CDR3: CASRENYGYTF. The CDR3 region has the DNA TGTGCCAGCCGGGAGAACTATGGCTACACCTTC. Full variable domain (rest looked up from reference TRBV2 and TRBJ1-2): EPEVTQTPSHQVTQMGQEVILRCVPISNHLYFYWYRQILGQKVEFLVSFYNNEISEKSEIFDDQFSVERPDGSNFTLKIRSTKLEDSAMYFCASRENYGYTFGSGTRLTVV.

The DNA for the CDR3 is TGCGCCAGCAGCCAATCCTTGGGTAGCGGGGGTTACGAGCAGTACTTC. It yields the protein CASSQSLGSGGYEQYF. The chain links TRBV4-1 to TRBJ2-7; TRBD2 matches 9 bases. V dropped 2 bases and J dropped 4; count of bases not matched to a gene: 9. CDR1 is MGHRA and CDR2 is YSYEKL in the germline V gene. The CDR3 totals 16 residues.

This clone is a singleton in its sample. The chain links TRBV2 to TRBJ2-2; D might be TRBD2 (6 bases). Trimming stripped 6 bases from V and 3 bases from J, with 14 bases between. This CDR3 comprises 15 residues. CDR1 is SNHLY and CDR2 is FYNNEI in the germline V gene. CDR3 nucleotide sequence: TGTGCCAGCAGGGCCCGGGGGTGGGACACCGGGGAGCTGTTTTTT. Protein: CASRARGWDTGELFF.

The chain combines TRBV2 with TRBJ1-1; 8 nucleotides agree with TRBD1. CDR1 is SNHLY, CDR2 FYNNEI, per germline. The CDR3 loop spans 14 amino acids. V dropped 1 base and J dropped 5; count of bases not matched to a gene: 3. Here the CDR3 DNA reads TGTGCCAGCAGTGAAGGGACAGGGCTGACTGAAGCTTTCTTT. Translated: CASSEGTGLTEAFF.

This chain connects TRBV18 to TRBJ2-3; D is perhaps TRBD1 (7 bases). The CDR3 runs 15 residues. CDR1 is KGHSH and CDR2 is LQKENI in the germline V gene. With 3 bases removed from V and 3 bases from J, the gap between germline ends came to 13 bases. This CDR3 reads CASSPEGQRTDTQYF. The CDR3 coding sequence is TGTGCCAGCTCACCGGAGGGACAGAGAACAGATACGCAGTATTTT.

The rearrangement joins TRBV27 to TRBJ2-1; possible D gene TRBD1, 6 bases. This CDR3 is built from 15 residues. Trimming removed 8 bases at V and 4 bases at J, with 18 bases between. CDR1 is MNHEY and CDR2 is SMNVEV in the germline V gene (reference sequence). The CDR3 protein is CASGLVGTPYNEQFF. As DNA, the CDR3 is TGTGCCAGCGGCTTGGTTGGGACACCTTACAATGAGCAGTTCTTC.

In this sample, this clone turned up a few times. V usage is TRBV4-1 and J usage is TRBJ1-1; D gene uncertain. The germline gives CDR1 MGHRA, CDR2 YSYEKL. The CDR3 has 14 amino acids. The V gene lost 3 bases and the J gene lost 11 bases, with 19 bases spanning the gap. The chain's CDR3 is CASSHPPAPPEAFF. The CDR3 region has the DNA TGCGCCAGCAGCCACCCTCCGGCCCCCCCGGAGGCTTTCTTT.

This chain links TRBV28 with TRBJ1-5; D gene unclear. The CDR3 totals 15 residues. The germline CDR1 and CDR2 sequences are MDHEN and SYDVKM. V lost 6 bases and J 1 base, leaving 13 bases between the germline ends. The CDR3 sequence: CASSPLDKSNQPQHF. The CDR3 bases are TGTGCCAGCAGCCCGCTCGACAAGAGCAATCAGCCCCAGCATTTT.

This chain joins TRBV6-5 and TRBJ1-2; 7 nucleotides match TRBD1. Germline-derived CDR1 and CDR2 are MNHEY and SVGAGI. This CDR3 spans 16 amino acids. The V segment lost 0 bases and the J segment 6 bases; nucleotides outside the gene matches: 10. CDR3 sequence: CASSYSIITGVHGYTF. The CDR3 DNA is TGTGCCAGCAGTTACTCGATAATCACAGGGGTACATGGCTACACCTTC.